This T cell receptor beta chain emerged from a study of CD8 T cells in Susac syndrome. Germline V gene data show CDR1 as LNHNV and CDR2 as YYDKDF (reference sequence). J lost 6 bases, V lost 5 bases, and 4 bases had no gene match. There are 13 residues in the CDR3. The RNA, roughly 0.45 to 1 ug, was put through reverse transcription using random hexamers. Amplification of TCR beta CDR3 used immunoSEQ multiplex PCR across 54 Vbeta and 13 Jbeta. TCRdb independently ran MiXCR on the immunoSEQ multiplex PCR reads; one entry per CDR3 protein. Here the sample spans roughly 200,000 distinct CDR3 sequences, 85% to 95% being singletons. Sequencing targeted TCR beta in blood CD8+ and CD4+ T cells. TEMRA cells were enriched by FACS, while CD8+ and CD4+ T cells were obtained through a negative isolation that was performed magnetically.

Sequences were obtained from CD4+ T cells from PBMCs. This sequence was found in a human donor in good health. The chain couples TRBV15 to TRBJ2-5, with TRBD2 matching over 9 bases. In DNA form, the CDR3 reads TGTGCCACCAGCCTTAGCGGGGGAAAGACCCAGTACTTC. As protein: CATSLSGGKTQYF.